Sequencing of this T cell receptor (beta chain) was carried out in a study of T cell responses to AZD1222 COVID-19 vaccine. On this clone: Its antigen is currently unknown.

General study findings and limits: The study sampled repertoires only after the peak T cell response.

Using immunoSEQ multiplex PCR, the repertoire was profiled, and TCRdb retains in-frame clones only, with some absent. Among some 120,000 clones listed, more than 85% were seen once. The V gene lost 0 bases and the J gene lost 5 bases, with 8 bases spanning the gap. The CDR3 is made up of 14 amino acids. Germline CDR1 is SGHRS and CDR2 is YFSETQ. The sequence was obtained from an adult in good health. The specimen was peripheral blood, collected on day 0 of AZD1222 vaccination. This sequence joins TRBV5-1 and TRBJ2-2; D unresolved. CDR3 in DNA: TGCGCCAGCAGCTTGGAGGGTTTGACCGGGGAGCTGTTTTTT. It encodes CASSLEGLTGELFF.